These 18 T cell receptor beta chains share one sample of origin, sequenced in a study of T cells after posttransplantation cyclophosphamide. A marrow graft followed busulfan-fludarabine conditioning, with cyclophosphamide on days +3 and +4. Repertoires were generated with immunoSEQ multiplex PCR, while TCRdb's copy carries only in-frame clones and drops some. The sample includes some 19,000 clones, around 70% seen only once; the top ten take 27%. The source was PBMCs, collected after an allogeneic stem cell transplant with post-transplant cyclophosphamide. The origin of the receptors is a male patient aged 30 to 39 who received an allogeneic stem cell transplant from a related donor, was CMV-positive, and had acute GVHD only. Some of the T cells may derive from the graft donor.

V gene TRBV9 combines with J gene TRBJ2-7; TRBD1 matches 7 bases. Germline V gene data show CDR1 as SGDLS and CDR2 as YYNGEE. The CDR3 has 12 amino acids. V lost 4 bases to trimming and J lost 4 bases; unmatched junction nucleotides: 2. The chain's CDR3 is CASSTGAYEQYF. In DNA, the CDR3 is TGTGCCAGCAGCACAGGGGCGTACGAGCAGTACTTC.

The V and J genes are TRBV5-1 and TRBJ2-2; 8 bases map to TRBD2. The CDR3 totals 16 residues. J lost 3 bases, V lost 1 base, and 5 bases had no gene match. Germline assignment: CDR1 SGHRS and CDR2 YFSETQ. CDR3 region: CASSLRLAIDTGELFF. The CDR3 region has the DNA TGCGCCAGCAGCTTGAGACTAGCGATAGACACCGGGGAGCTGTTTTTT.

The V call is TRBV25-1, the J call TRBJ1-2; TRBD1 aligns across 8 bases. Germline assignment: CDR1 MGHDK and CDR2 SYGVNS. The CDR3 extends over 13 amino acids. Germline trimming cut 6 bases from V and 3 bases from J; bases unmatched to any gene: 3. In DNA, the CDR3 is TGTGCCAGCAGCCTACAGGGGGACTATGGCTACACCTTC. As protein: CASSLQGDYGYTF.

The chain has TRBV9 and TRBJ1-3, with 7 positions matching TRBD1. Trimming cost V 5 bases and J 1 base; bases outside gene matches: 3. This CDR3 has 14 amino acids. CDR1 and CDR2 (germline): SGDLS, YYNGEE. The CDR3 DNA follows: TGTGCCAGCAGGACGACAGGGTCTGGAAACACCATATATTTT. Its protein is CASRTTGSGNTIYF. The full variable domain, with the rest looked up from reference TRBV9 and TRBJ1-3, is DSGVTQTPKHLITATGQRVTLRCSPRSGDLSVYWYQQSLDQGLQFLIQYYNGEERAKGNILERFSAQQFPDLHSELNLSSLELGDSALYFCASRTTGSGNTIYFGEGSWLTVV.

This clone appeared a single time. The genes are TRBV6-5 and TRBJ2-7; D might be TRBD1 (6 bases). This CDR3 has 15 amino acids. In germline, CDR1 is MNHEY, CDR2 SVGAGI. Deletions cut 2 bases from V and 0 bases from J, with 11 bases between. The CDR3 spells CASSYDRDNSYEQYF. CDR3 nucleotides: TGTGCCAGCAGTTACGACCGGGACAACTCCTACGAGCAGTACTTC.

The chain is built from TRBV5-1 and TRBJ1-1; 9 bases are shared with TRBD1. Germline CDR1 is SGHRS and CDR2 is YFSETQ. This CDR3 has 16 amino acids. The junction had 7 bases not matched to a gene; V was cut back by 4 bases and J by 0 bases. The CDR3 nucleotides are TGCGCCAGCAGCCTCAGACAGGGGGTCATGAACACTGAAGCTTTCTTT. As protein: CASSLRQGVMNTEAFF.

CDR3 amino acids: CAISESKAGNTEAFF. CDR3 DNA: TGTGCCATCAGTGAGTCGAAAGCAGGAAACACTGAAGCTTTCTTT. This sequence joins TRBV10-3 and TRBJ1-1, with no clear D. The V gene lost 0 bases and the J gene lost 2 bases, with 10 bases spanning the gap. Germline assignment: CDR1 ENHRY and CDR2 SYGVKD. This CDR3 has 15 amino acids.

The CDR3 protein is CARGGSGGYDQGGQYF. CDR3 nucleotide sequence: TGTGCCAGAGGAGGTAGCGGGGGGTACGACCAAGGGGGTCAGTACTTC. The chain recombines TRBV2 with TRBJ2-5; 10 nucleotides match TRBD2. CDR1 and CDR2 (germline): SNHLY, FYNNEI. The CDR3 length is 16 residues. The V gene end was trimmed by 9 bases and the J gene end by 11 bases; junction bases not matched to a gene: 21.

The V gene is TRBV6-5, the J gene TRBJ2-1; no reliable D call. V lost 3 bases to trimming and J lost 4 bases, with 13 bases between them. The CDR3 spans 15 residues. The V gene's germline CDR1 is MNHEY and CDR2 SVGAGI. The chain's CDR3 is CASSYATPVYNEQFF. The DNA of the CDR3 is TGTGCCAGCAGTTATGCTACTCCCGTTTACAATGAGCAGTTCTTC.

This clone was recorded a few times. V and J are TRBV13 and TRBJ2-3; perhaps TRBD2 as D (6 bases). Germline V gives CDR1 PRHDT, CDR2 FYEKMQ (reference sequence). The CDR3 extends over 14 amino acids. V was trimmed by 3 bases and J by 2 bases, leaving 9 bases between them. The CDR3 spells CASSFGGATDTQYF. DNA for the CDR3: TGTGCCAGCAGCTTCGGCGGGGCCACAGATACGCAGTATTTT.

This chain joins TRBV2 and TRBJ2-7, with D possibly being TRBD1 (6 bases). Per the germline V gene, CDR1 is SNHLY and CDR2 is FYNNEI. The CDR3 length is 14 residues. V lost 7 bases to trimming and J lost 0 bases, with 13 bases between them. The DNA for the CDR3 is TGTGCCAGCATTCCGGGACAACCCTCCTACGAGCAGTACTTC. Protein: CASIPGQPSYEQYF.

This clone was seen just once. This CDR3 reads CASSSWTEAQYF. The CDR3 nucleotides read TGTGCCAGCAGCTCCTGGACAGAGGCGCAGTATTTT. This chain uses TRBV7-9 with TRBJ2-3, with D possibly being TRBD1 (6 bases). Trimming removed 4 bases at V and 10 bases at J, with 12 bases between. The CDR3 consists of 12 residues. The germline gives CDR1 SEHNR, CDR2 FQNEAQ (reference sequence). Variable domain in full (rest from reference TRBV7-9 and TRBJ2-3): DTGVSQNPRHKITKRGQNVTFRCDPISEHNRLYWYRQTLGQGPEFLTYFQNEAQLEKSRLLSDRFSAERPKGSFSTLEIQRTEQGDSAMYLCASSSWTEAQYFGPGTRLTVL.

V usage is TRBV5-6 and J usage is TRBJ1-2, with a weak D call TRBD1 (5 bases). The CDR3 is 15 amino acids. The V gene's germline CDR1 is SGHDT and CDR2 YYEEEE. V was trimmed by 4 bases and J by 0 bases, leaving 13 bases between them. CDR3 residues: CASSHRRQPNYGYTF. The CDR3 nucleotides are TGTGCCAGCAGCCACCGCCGACAGCCTAACTATGGCTACACCTTC. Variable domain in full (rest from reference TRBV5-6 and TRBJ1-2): DAGVTQSPTHLIKTRGQQVTLRCSPKSGHDTVSWYQQALGQGPQFIFQYYEEEERQRGNFPDRFSGHQFPNYSSELNVNALLLGDSALYLCASSHRRQPNYGYTFGSGTRLTVV.

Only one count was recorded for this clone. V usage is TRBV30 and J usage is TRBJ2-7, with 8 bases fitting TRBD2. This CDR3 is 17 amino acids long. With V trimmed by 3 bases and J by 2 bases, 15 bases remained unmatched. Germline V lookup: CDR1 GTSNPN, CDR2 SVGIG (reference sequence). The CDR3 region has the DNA TGTGCCTGGAGGACAAACCGGATAGCGGGGAATACCTACGAGCAGTACTTC. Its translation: CAWRTNRIAGNTYEQYF.

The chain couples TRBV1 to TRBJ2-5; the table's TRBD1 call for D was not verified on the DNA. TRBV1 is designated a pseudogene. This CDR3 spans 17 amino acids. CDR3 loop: CTSSQERARSGEETQYF. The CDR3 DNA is TGCACCAGCAGCCAAGAACGAGCGCGTTCAGGGGAAGAGACCCAGTACTTC.

The CDR3 region has the DNA TGTGCCACCGGACAGGTACGGGATCAGCCCCAGCATTTT. Its translation is CATGQVRDQPQHF. This rearrangement joins TRBV19 to TRBJ1-5, with TRBD1 matching 7 bases. Germline V gene lookup returns CDR1 LNHDA and CDR2 SQIVND (reference sequence). The CDR3 is made up of 13 amino acids. Losses at the gene ends were 10 bases for V and 5 bases for J; bases not matched to a gene: 8. Variable domain in full (rest from reference TRBV19 and TRBJ1-5): DGGITQSPKYLFRKEGQNVTLSCEQNLNHDAMYWYRQDPGQGLRLIYYSQIVNDFQKGDIAEGYSVSREKKESFPLTVTSAQKNPTAFYLCATGQVRDQPQHFGDGTRLSIL.

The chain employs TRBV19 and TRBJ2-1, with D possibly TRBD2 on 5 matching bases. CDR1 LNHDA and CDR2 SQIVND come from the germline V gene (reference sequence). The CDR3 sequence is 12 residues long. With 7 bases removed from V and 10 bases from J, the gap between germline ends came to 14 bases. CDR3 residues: CASTLGGREQFF. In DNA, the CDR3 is TGTGCCAGTACGTTAGGCGGGCGGGAGCAGTTCTTC. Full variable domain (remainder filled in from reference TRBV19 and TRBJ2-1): DGGITQSPKYLFRKEGQNVTLSCEQNLNHDAMYWYRQDPGQGLRLIYYSQIVNDFQKGDIAEGYSVSREKKESFPLTVTSAQKNPTAFYLCASTLGGREQFFGPGTRLTVL.

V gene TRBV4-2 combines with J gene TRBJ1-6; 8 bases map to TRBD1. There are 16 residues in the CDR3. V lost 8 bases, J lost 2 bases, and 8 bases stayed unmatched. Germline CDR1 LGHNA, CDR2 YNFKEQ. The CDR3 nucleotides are TGTGCCAGCCAACGACAGGGGTTCACCTATAATTCACCCCTCCACTTT. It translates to CASQRQGFTYNSPLHF.